The 20 T cell receptor beta chains below were found in one sample sequenced in a study of blood T cell repertoires in COVID-19. TCRdb's table, derived via immunoSEQ multiplex PCR, lists solely in-frame clones and lacks some. The sample carries 70,000 or so clones, 90% recorded once. The sequencing sample was made of peripheral blood. Receptor source: a woman in her late teens or twenties with acute or convalescent COVID-19.

The chain couples TRBV5-5 to TRBJ2-7; D possibly corresponds to TRBD1 (5 bases). Germline V gene lookup returns CDR1 SGHKS and CDR2 YYEKEE (reference sequence). The CDR3 runs 15 residues. Trimming shortened V by 4 bases and J by 3 bases, and 17 bases separated the two germline ends. CDR3 region: CASSTVGGQDYEQYF. The DNA for the CDR3 is TGTGCCAGCAGCACGGTAGGCGGACAAGACTACGAGCAGTACTTC. The complete variable domain, with remaining parts taken from reference TRBV5-5 and TRBJ2-7, reads DAGVTQSPTHLIKTRGQQVTLRCSPISGHKSVSWYQQVLGQGPQFIFQYYEKEERGRGNFPDRFSARQFPNYSSELNVNALLLGDSALYLCASSTVGGQDYEQYFGPGTRLTVT.

The chain is built from TRBV18 and TRBJ2-1, with 7 bases that match TRBD2. With 1 base clipped from V and 0 bases from J, the junction kept 9 bases outside the gene matches. The CDR3 has 18 amino acids. Germline assignment: CDR1 KGHSH and CDR2 LQKENI. CDR3 sequence: CASSPQTAGTISYNEQFF. DNA for the CDR3: TGTGCCAGCTCACCACAGACGGCCGGGACTATCTCCTACAATGAGCAGTTCTTC.

This sequence joins TRBV11-1 and TRBJ2-7, with 8 bases lining up with TRBD1. J lost 4 bases, V lost 2 bases, and 1 base had no gene match. This CDR3 spans 13 amino acids. CDR1 SGHAT and CDR2 FQDESV come from the germline V gene (reference sequence). DNA for the CDR3: TGTGCCAGCAGCTTACAGGGGGCTTACGAGCAGTACTTC. Its translation: CASSLQGAYEQYF.

This chain uses TRBV5-8 with TRBJ1-5; a possible D gene is TRBD1 (6 bases). The germline CDR1 and CDR2 sequences are SGHTS and YDEGEE. The germline V and J ends were trimmed by 0 bases and 5 bases, with 9 bases remaining between them. This CDR3 contains 14 residues. The CDR3 is CASSLGQEYQPQHF. The CDR3 nucleotides are TGTGCCAGCAGCTTGGGACAGGAATATCAGCCCCAGCATTTT.

V usage is TRBV10-3 and J usage is TRBJ2-1; a weak D match, TRBD1 (6 bases). V lost 4 bases and J lost 0, with 10 bases in between. This CDR3 region has 15 residues. Germline V gene data show CDR1 as ENHRY and CDR2 as SYGVKD. This chain's CDR3 is CAISGGQFSYNEQFF. Here the CDR3 DNA reads TGTGCCATCAGTGGCGGACAGTTCTCCTACAATGAGCAGTTCTTC.

V usage is TRBV28 and J usage is TRBJ1-2; D gene ambiguous. The length of the CDR3 is 11 residues. V lost 5 bases and J 4 bases, leaving 5 bases between the germline ends. CDR1 MDHEN and CDR2 SYDVKM come from the germline V gene. The CDR3 protein is CASSTSYGYTF. In DNA form, the CDR3 reads TGTGCCAGCAGTACAAGCTATGGCTACACCTTC.

V gene TRBV2 combines with J gene TRBJ1-4; D might be TRBD1 (6 bases). Germline CDR1 reads SNHLY; CDR2 reads FYNNEI. The CDR3 loop spans 12 amino acids. The ends were cut back, 6 bases at V and 12 bases at J, with 14 bases in the middle. CDR3 DNA: TGTGCCAGCAGAGACCGGGACACACAACTGTTTTTT. It translates to CASRDRDTQLFF.

V usage is TRBV5-6 and J usage is TRBJ1-1, with unresolved D. The V gene lost 0 bases and the J gene lost 5 bases, with 14 bases spanning the gap. Germline V CDR1 and CDR2: SGHDT, YYEEEE. The CDR3 sequence is 15 residues long. In DNA, the CDR3 is TGTGCCAGCAGCTTGGATTCCTGGCGAGGGACTGAAGCTTTCTTT. It specifies CASSLDSWRGTEAFF.

The chain's CDR3 is CASSLAQASYEQYF. The CDR3 bases are TGTGCCAGCAGCTTGGCCCAGGCCTCCTACGAGCAGTACTTC. V and J are TRBV5-6 and TRBJ2-7; no reliable D call. CDR1 is SGHDT, CDR2 YYEEEE, per germline. Trimming took 0 bases from V and 0 from J, leaving 7 bases between them. This CDR3 has 14 amino acids.

As for this clone: A junction boundary mismatches the germline segment, possibly from a read error. The J gene is TRBJ2-3, the V gene TRBV5-4, with 9 bases identical to TRBD2. Germline V gene sequence: CDR1 SGHNT, CDR2 YYREEE (reference sequence). This CDR3 has 16 amino acids. DNA for the CDR3: TGTGCCACCAGCTTAGGTCTAGCGGGGTTCACAGATACGCAGTATTTT. This gives the protein CATSLGLAGFTDTQYF.

The V and J genes are TRBV10-1 and TRBJ1-1, with D possibly matching TRBD1 (6 bases). The CDR3 is 17 residues long. From germline, CDR1 is WNHNN and CDR2 SYGVQD (reference sequence). V gave up 0 bases and J gave up 1 base, with 15 bases separating them. DNA of the CDR3: TGCGCCAGCAGTGAGTCCCATTCCGACAGGAGGAACACTGAAGCTTTCTTT. Residues: CASSESHSDRRNTEAFF.

The genes are TRBV7-9 and TRBJ1-2; 9 bases line up with TRBD1. This CDR3 has 15 amino acids. Germline lookup yields CDR1 SEHNR and CDR2 FQNEAQ (reference sequence). V gave up 4 bases and J gave up 3 bases; unmatched junction bases: 6. The CDR3 protein is CASSSGQGGDYGYTF. In DNA, the CDR3 is TGTGCCAGCAGCTCGGGACAGGGAGGGGACTATGGCTACACCTTC.

The V gene is TRBV6-6, the J gene TRBJ2-2; a possible D gene is TRBD2 (5 bases). This CDR3 spans 16 amino acids. V lost 0 bases to trimming and J lost 4 bases, with 12 bases between them. Per the germline V gene, CDR1 is MNHNY and CDR2 is SVGAGI (reference sequence). CDR3 region: CASSYSRLGGTGELFF. The CDR3 DNA reads as TGTGCCAGCAGTTACTCGAGGCTCGGAGGCACCGGGGAGCTGTTTTTT.

V is TRBV6-5 and J is TRBJ2-1; TRBD1 matches at 7 bases. Germline-derived CDR1 and CDR2 are MNHEY and SVGAGI. The CDR3 loop spans 15 amino acids. V shed 3 bases, J shed 4 bases, and the junction held 6 bases outside the gene matches. The CDR3 spells CASSYRTGDYNEQFF. CDR3 nucleotide sequence: TGTGCCAGCAGTTATAGGACAGGAGATTACAATGAGCAGTTCTTC.

V and J are TRBV6-1 and TRBJ2-2; 7 bases align to TRBD2. This CDR3 region has 17 residues. CDR1 and CDR2 from the germline V gene are MNHNS and SASEGT. With 3 bases clipped from V and 7 bases from J, the junction kept 14 bases outside the gene matches. In DNA, the CDR3 is TGTGCCAGCAGTGATTCCCCCGCAGGGAGGGAAGGCGGGGAGCTGTTTTTT. It is translated as CASSDSPAGREGGELFF.

V usage is TRBV5-1 and J usage is TRBJ2-7, with D possibly being TRBD2 (6 bases). V lost 0 bases and J 2 bases, leaving 12 bases between the germline ends. There are 15 residues in the CDR3. Per germline, CDR1 SGHRS and CDR2 YFSETQ. The CDR3 nucleotides read TGCGCCAGCAGCTTGGGGGACTTCCCGGCCTACGAGCAGTACTTC. Its protein is CASSLGDFPAYEQYF.

The CDR3 loop reads CASSPRGGSREKLFF. CDR3 DNA: TGTGCCAGCAGCCCCAGGGGAGGGTCAAGGGAAAAACTGTTTTTT. V usage is TRBV7-8 and J usage is TRBJ1-4; D perhaps matches TRBD1 (6 bases). The CDR3 has 15 residues. The V gene's germline CDR1 is SGHVS and CDR2 FQNEAQ. V was shortened by 5 bases and J by 8 bases, with 18 bases between the two germline ends. The whole variable domain, remainder taken from reference TRBV7-8 and TRBJ1-4, is GAGVSQSPRYKVAKRGQDVALRCDPISGHVSLFWYQQALGQGPEFLTYFQNEAQLDKSGLPSDRFFAERPEGSVSTLKIQRTQQEDSAVYLCASSPRGGSREKLFFGSGTQLSVL.

The rearrangement joins TRBV19 to TRBJ2-4; TRBD2 matches at 8 bases. CDR3 length: 16 residues. In germline, CDR1 is LNHDA, CDR2 SQIVND (reference sequence). J gave up 0 bases and V 5 bases, and 6 bases lay outside the gene matches. CDR3 in amino acids: CASSLAGGLAKNIQYF. In DNA form, the CDR3 reads TGTGCCAGTAGTCTGGCGGGAGGTCTAGCCAAAAACATTCAGTACTTC.

V and J are TRBV6-6 and TRBJ1-4, with 7 bases identical to TRBD1. Unmatched junction bases numbered 15, after V lost 6 bases and J lost 8 bases. Germline V gene lookup returns CDR1 MNHNY and CDR2 SVGAGI (reference sequence). This CDR3 region has 16 residues. CDR3 region: CASRARQGGWGEKLFF. DNA for the CDR3: TGTGCCAGCAGAGCACGACAGGGCGGCTGGGGAGAAAAACTGTTTTTT.

The CDR3 here is CASSPGQGRVNQPQHF. Written as DNA, the CDR3 is TGTGCCAGCAGTCCGGGACAGGGACGGGTTAATCAGCCCCAGCATTTT. V is TRBV2 and J is TRBJ1-5, with 9 positions matching TRBD1. The length of the CDR3 is 16 residues. V lost 5 bases, J lost 4 bases, and 9 bases stayed unmatched. Germline V lookup: CDR1 SNHLY, CDR2 FYNNEI.